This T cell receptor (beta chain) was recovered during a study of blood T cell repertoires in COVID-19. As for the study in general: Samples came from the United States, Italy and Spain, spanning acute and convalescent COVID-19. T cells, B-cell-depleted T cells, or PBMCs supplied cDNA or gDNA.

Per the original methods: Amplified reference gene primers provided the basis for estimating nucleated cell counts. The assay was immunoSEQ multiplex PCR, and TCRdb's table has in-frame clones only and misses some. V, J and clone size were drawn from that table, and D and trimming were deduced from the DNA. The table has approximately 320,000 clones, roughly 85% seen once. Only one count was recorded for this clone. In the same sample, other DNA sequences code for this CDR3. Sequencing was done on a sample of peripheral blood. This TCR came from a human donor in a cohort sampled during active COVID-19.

CDR3 protein: CSAQTGNTEAFF. The CDR3 DNA reads TGCAGCGCACAGACAGGGAACACTGAAGCTTTCTTT. The J gene is TRBJ1-1, the V gene TRBV29-1; tentative D call: TRBD1 (6 bases). The germline CDR1 and CDR2 sequences are SQVTM and ANQGSEA. This CDR3 is built from 12 residues. The V end was cut by 7 bases, the J end by 1 base, with 10 bases between.